This TCR beta chain stems from a study of blood T cells in healthy people across ages. In the study overall: There was about one barcoded beta molecule captured by template switching per two T cells.

Then a second PCR, running roughly 6 to 11 cycles, was carried out with a sample-barcoded 5' primer and a J-beta primer mix. Every cDNA molecule carried a tag from a template-switch adaptor bearing 12 random nucleotides. TCRdb re-derived calls from the 5' RACE reads in MiXCR, one entry per CDR3 protein. The repertoire includes around 900,000 distinct CDR3 sequences, roughly 50% of them detected once, and 20% to 25% sits in the top ten. This clonotype was found a few times. Every donor contributed around 10 milliliters of peripheral blood by blood draw. This TCR was sampled from a woman aged 60-70 years in good health. The sequenced sample was blood.

The CDR3 bases are TGTGCCAGCAGTTTATTAGCTCCTACTGGGACAGATACGCAGTATTTT. Its protein product is CASSLLAPTGTDTQYF. The chain is built from TRBV27 and TRBJ2-3; D is unresolved. The CDR3 is made up of 16 amino acids. Germline CDR1 MNHEY, CDR2 SMNVEV (reference sequence). Deletions cut 1 base from V and 3 bases from J, with 14 bases between.